The rows below give T cell receptor beta chains drawn from one sample of a study of blood T cells in healthy people across ages. TCRdb reanalysed the 5' RACE reads using MiXCR and keeps one entry per CDR3 protein. The table records 500,000 to 550,000 distinct CDR3 sequences, 24% of them present only once. Separately, the same data were catalogued under a study of T cells of mothers and their children.

The sequenced sample consisted of blood. The receptors derive from a boy aged 5 to 17 in good health. CDR3s include the opening cysteine and the closing phenylalanine or tryptophan. D genes are given only for firm matches. The size of a clone is reported for some rows only, either as once, few or many, or as a class for expanded clones.

v_call	j_call	clone_size	d_call	cdr3_nt	cdr3_aa
TRBV29-1	TRBJ1-1	few	TRBD1	TGCAGCGTTGCGACAGGGCTTAACACTGAAGCTTTCTTT	CSVATGLNTEAFF
TRBV2	TRBJ2-5	NA	NA	TGTGCCAGCAGTGAAAGACTGGCTACTCAAGAGACCCAGTACTTC	CASSERLATQETQYF
TRBV10-3	TRBJ2-3	once	TRBD2	TGTGCCATCAGCGGGACTAGCGGGGCGAAGACAGATACGCAGTATTTT	CAISGTSGAKTDTQYF
TRBV29-1	TRBJ2-2	few	NA	TGCAGCGTTGAAAGAGGGGGGGGGAACACCGGGGAGCTGTTTTTT	CSVERGGGNTGELFF
TRBV7-3	TRBJ1-1	NA	NA	TGTGCCAGCAGCTTAACCGGGCAAGGTGAAGCTTTCTTT	CASSLTGQGEAFF
TRBV7-2	TRBJ2-5	few	TRBD2	TGTGCCAGCAGCTCCCTGGGGCGGGAGGACCGTAAGACCCAGTACTTC	CASSSLGREDRKTQYF
TRBV9	TRBJ2-2	few	NA	TGTGCCAGCAGCGTAGAGGGGAACACCGGGGAGCTGTTTTTT	CASSVEGNTGELFF
TRBV7-3	TRBJ2-7	few	NA	TGTGCCAGCAGTTTCGGAGGGCCCCCCTACGAGCAGTACTTC	CASSFGGPPYEQYF
TRBV28	TRBJ2-4	NA	NA	TGTGCCAGCAGCCCGGCCGGGGGACAAAACATTCAGTACTTC	CASSPAGGQNIQYF
TRBV6-1	TRBJ2-3	NA	NA	TGTGCCAGCAAGCCGGGACAAGGACCCCTAGAGCGCACAGATACGCAGTATTTT	CASKPGQGPLERTDTQYF
TRBV15	TRBJ2-7	many	TRBD1	TGTGCCACCAGCAGAACCCGGGACAGGGGTTACGAGCAGTACTTC	CATSRTRDRGYEQYF
TRBV18	TRBJ2-5	NA	NA	TGTGCCAGCTCACCCCGTTTACAGGAAGAGACCCAGTACTTC	CASSPRLQEETQYF
TRBV6-2/TRBV6-3	TRBJ2-7	NA	NA	TGTGCCACCCGGGGACCCCGGGAGCAGTACTTC	CATRGPREQYF
TRBV20-1	TRBJ2-7	NA	NA	TGCAGTGCTAGAGCAGCATACGAGCAGTACTTC	CSARAAYEQYF
TRBV5-1	TRBJ2-1	few	NA	TGCGCCAGCAGCTTGGACAGCGTATCCTACAATGAGCAGTTCTTC	CASSLDSVSYNEQFF
TRBV6-2/TRBV6-3	TRBJ2-1	NA	NA	TGTGCCAGCAACTACCCGGGGGCCTACAATGAGCAGTTCTTC	CASNYPGAYNEQFF